The 21 T cell receptor beta chains given below trace back to one sample, sequenced in a study of CD8 T cells in ankylosing spondylitis. TCRdb processed the 5' RACE reads anew with MiXCR; each CDR3 protein has one entry. Of about 320,000 distinct CDR3 sequences listed, roughly 11% are singletons. Sequenced: blood, either unsorted or a sorted T cell fraction (not recorded which). The source is a female donor with ankylosing spondylitis or in good health (not recorded which).

This clonotype was counted between two and nine times. The gene calls are TRBV10-2 and TRBJ2-3; D possibly corresponds to TRBD2 (5 bases). The CDR3 loop spans 12 amino acids. The germline V gene has CDR1 WSHSY and CDR2 SAAADI. Trimming took off 6 bases at V and 7 bases at J, with 11 bases between the two ends. The CDR3 is CASRSEGYTQYF. The DNA for the CDR3 is TGCGCCAGCAGGTCTGAGGGTTATACGCAGTATTTT.

Concerning this clonotype itself: This may be a read error, as it is one base from a much larger clone. V usage is TRBV27 and J usage is TRBJ2-2; D is uncertain. Per germline, CDR1 MNHEY and CDR2 SMNVEV (reference sequence). The CDR3 contains 16 residues. The DNA of the CDR3 is TGTGCCGGCAGCCGTTCACGCTCAGATCAGACCGGGGAGCTGTTTTTT. This gives the protein CAGSRSRSDQTGELFF.

In its sample, this clonotype was seen many times. This chain uses TRBV6-6 with TRBJ1-1; 8 bases line up with TRBD1. The CDR3 is 13 amino acids. Germline lookup yields CDR1 MNHNY and CDR2 SVGAGI (reference sequence). V lost 8 bases to trimming and J lost 5 bases; unmatched junction nucleotides: 7. The DNA for the CDR3 is TGTGCCAGCGCAGCAGGGGGCGGGACTGAAGCTTTCTTT. Translation gives CASAAGGGTEAFF.

This clonotype occurred many times. The chain has TRBV20-1 and TRBJ2-5; 11 nucleotides agree with TRBD2. Germline V CDR1 and CDR2: DFQATT, SNEGSKA (reference sequence). With V trimmed by 6 bases and J by 2 bases, 5 bases remained unmatched. This CDR3 is 14 amino acids long. The DNA for the CDR3 is TGCAGTGCACAGACTAGCGGGATACAAGAGACCCAGTACTTC. It specifies CSAQTSGIQETQYF.

With regard to this clonotype: A read error may explain this, as a much larger clone is one base away. The conserved final phenylalanine or tryptophan is absent from the CDR3, which likely points to a read error. The chain combines TRBV27 with TRBJ2-3, with 9 bases fitting TRBD2. V shed 6 bases, J shed 4 bases, and the junction held 8 bases outside the gene matches. CDR3 length: 15 amino acids. In germline, CDR1 is MNHEY, CDR2 SMNVEV (reference sequence). CDR3 DNA sequence: TGTGCCAGCAGGACGACGCGGGGGGGTTCAGATACGCAGTATCTT. This codes for CASRTTRGGSDTQYL.

The chain links TRBV3-1 to TRBJ2-7, with D tentatively TRBD2 (5 bases). Germline V CDR1 and CDR2: LGHDT, YNNKEL (reference sequence). The CDR3 length is 18 residues. V was cut by 2 bases and J by 0 bases, with 20 bases left in between. The chain's CDR3 is CASSQLPPSGPSSYEQYF. The CDR3 DNA follows: TGTGCCAGCAGCCAACTCCCCCCAAGCGGTCCCTCCTCCTACGAGCAGTACTTC.

This clonotype appeared many times. V and J are TRBV20-1 and TRBJ2-1, with TRBD2 identical over 13 bases. Looked up from germline, CDR1 is DFQATT and CDR2 is SNEGSKA (reference sequence). The CDR3 runs to 16 residues. With 8 bases clipped from V and 0 bases from J, the junction kept 7 bases outside the gene matches. This chain's CDR3 is CSTGTSGAPSYNEQFF. The CDR3 DNA sequence: TGCAGTACCGGGACTAGCGGGGCGCCCTCCTACAATGAGCAGTTCTTC.

This clonotype was seen more than once but under ten times. J is TRBJ1-1 and V is TRBV10-3; D possibly corresponds to TRBD1 (6 bases). V lost 0 bases and J lost 5, with 16 bases in between. This CDR3 has 16 amino acids. Germline loops: CDR1 ENHRY, CDR2 SYGVKD. The CDR3 sequence: CAISESKLGGWTEAFF. The CDR3 nucleotides are TGTGCCATCAGTGAGTCGAAACTAGGGGGTTGGACTGAAGCTTTCTTT.

Many counts were recorded for this clonotype. The CDR3 nucleotides are TGTGCCAGCTCACCCGAGGGCCCAGTTAGCAATCAGCCCCAGCATTTT. Its translation: CASSPEGPVSNQPQHF. The rearrangement uses TRBV18 and TRBJ1-5, with no clear D. The CDR3 covers 16 residues. From germline, CDR1 is KGHSH and CDR2 LQKENI. Trimming took off 3 bases at V and 0 bases at J, with 12 bases between the two ends.

This clonotype was counted at least ten times. The CDR3, as DNA: TGCGCCAGCAGTGAAGGATCTGAGCAGTTCTTC. Translation gives CASSEGSEQFF. This chain links TRBV10-2 with TRBJ2-1; no reliable D call. V was cut by 3 bases and J by 9 bases, with 6 bases left in between. The CDR3 spans 11 residues. Germline values: CDR1 WSHSY, CDR2 SAAADI.

This clonotype was found many times. The chain is built from TRBV30 and TRBJ1-1, with D hard to call. This CDR3 region has 12 residues. Trimming cost V 5 bases and J 1 base, with 8 bases left between them. Germline lookup yields CDR1 GTSNPN and CDR2 SVGIG (reference sequence). CDR3 coding DNA: TGTGCCTGGGGAGCCCAGAACACTGAAGCTTTCTTT. Translating it yields CAWGAQNTEAFF. The full variable domain, in which reference TRBV30 and TRBJ1-1 provide the parts outside the CDR3, is SQTIHQWPATLVQPVGSPLSLECTVEGTSNPNLYWYRQAAGRGLQLLFYSVGIGQISSEVPQNLSASRPQDRQFILSSKKLLLSDSGFYLCAWGAQNTEAFFGQGTRLTVV.

This clonotype was observed at least ten times. The chain joins TRBV29-1 to TRBJ2-5, with a possible D match to TRBD2 (6 bases). The germline gives CDR1 SQVTM, CDR2 ANQGSEA. The CDR3 has 12 residues. Between the trimmed V and J ends, which lost 5 bases and 4 bases, there was a span of 11 bases. CDR3 in amino acids: CSVLAESETQYF. Written as DNA, the CDR3 is TGCAGCGTTTTAGCGGAATCAGAGACCCAGTACTTC.

This clonotype has a count of ten or more. This chain links TRBV5-1 with TRBJ2-5; 8 positions match TRBD1. The CDR3 has 15 residues. Looked up from germline, CDR1 is SGHRS and CDR2 is YFSETQ. Unmatched junction bases numbered 6, after V lost 4 bases and J lost 1 base. The CDR3 is CASSRSGGGQETQYF. The CDR3 DNA reads TGCGCCAGCAGCCGTTCAGGGGGCGGCCAAGAGACCCAGTACTTC.

The table lists this clonotype with a few counts. The CDR3 nucleotides are TGTGCCAGCAGTGAAGGGGGCGCCGGCTATGGCTACACCTTC. Its protein product is CASSEGGAGYGYTF. This chain connects TRBV2 to TRBJ1-2, with a possible D match to TRBD1 (5 bases). Trimming cost V 1 base and J 4 bases, with 10 bases left between them. The CDR3 sequence is 14 residues long. CDR1 is SNHLY, CDR2 FYNNEI, per germline.

The rearrangement uses TRBV5-5 and TRBJ2-7, with D tentatively TRBD2 (5 bases). Trimming stripped 2 bases from V and 6 bases from J, with 12 bases between. Germline V gives CDR1 SGHKS, CDR2 YYEKEE (reference sequence). The CDR3 runs 13 residues. Written as DNA, the CDR3 is TGTGCCAGCAGCTTCCCCCCTCGGGGCGAGCAGTACTTC. Its translation is CASSFPPRGEQYF.

This clonotype was seen more than once but under ten times. V usage is TRBV12-3 or TRBV12-4 and J usage is TRBJ2-7, with a possible D match to TRBD2 (6 bases). The CDR3 is 15 residues long. Trimming cost V 9 bases and J 2 bases, with 20 bases left between them. CDR3: CASSRGLAETYEQYF. CDR3 nucleotide sequence: TGTGCCAGTTCCCGGGGACTGGCAGAGACCTACGAGCAGTACTTC.

This clonotype showed up many times. The chain is built from TRBV18 and TRBJ2-5; D not resolved. The CDR3 contains 15 residues. The ends were cut back, 0 bases at V and 2 bases at J, with 10 bases in the middle. The germline V gene encodes CDR1 KGHSH and CDR2 LQKENI. The CDR3 loop is CASSPPVSGQETQYF. CDR3 in DNA: TGTGCCAGCTCACCACCTGTCTCAGGACAAGAGACCCAGTACTTC.

The J gene is TRBJ2-7, the V gene TRBV5-1; TRBD1 matches at 9 bases. This CDR3 contains 13 residues. Germline trimming cut 6 bases from V and 5 bases from J; bases unmatched to any gene: 6. Germline CDR1 is SGHRS and CDR2 is YFSETQ. The CDR3 coding sequence is TGCGCCAGCACAGGACAGGGGTGGCACGAGCAGTACTTC. It encodes CASTGQGWHEQYF. Filled out from reference TRBV5-1 and TRBJ2-7, the complete variable domain reads KAGVTQTPRYLIKTRGQQVTLSCSPISGHRSVSWYQQTPGQGLQFLFEYFSETQRNKGNFPGRFSGRQFSNSRSEMNVSTLELGDSALYLCASTGQGWHEQYFGPGTRLTVT.

This clonotype was seen repeatedly, ten times or more. The rearrangement joins TRBV9 to TRBJ1-1; 7 bases match TRBD1. The length of the CDR3 is 15 residues. The J segment lost 0 bases and the V segment lost 6 bases, leaving 8 bases of the junction unmatched. Germline CDR1 and CDR2: SGDLS and YYNGEE. CDR3 residues: CASTRGGAMNTEAFF. DNA of the CDR3: TGTGCCAGCACCAGAGGGGGCGCGATGAACACTGAAGCTTTCTTT. Filled out from reference TRBV9 and TRBJ1-1, the complete variable domain reads DSGVTQTPKHLITATGQRVTLRCSPRSGDLSVYWYQQSLDQGLQFLIQYYNGEERAKGNILERFSAQQFPDLHSELNLSSLELGDSALYFCASTRGGAMNTEAFFGQGTRLTVV.

The chain carries TRBV6-2 or TRBV6-3 and TRBJ2-3; the match to TRBD1 covers 8 bases. Germline assignment: CDR1 MNHEY and CDR2 SVGEGT. Trimming at V came to 9 bases and at J to 3 bases, leaving 11 bases not matched to a gene. The CDR3 has 15 residues. CDR3 sequence: CASTGTGVGTDTQYF. CDR3 nucleotide sequence: TGTGCCAGTACCGGGACAGGAGTAGGAACAGATACGCAGTATTTT.

Ten or more counts support this clonotype. The chain is built from TRBV29-1 and TRBJ1-4; a weak D match, TRBD1 (5 bases). Deletions cut 0 bases from V and 10 bases from J, with 15 bases between. The CDR3 has 14 residues. Germline CDR1 reads SQVTM; CDR2 reads ANQGSEA. CDR3 loop: CSVEDQGSSGKLFF. The CDR3 nucleotides are TGCAGCGTTGAAGATCAGGGTTCGAGTGGAAAACTGTTTTTT.